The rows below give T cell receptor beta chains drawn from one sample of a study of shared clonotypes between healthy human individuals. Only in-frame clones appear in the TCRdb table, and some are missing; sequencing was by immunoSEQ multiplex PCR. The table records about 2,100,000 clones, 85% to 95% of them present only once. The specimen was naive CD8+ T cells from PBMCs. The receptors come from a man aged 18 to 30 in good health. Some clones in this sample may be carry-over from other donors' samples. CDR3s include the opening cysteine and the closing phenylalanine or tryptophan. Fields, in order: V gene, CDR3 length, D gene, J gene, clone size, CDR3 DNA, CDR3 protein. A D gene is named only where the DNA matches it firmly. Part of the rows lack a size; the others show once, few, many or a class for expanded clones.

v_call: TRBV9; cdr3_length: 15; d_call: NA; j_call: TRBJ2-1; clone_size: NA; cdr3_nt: TGTGCCAGCAGCGTAGCTTTGGGGATGTACAATGAGCAGTTCTTC; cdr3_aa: CASSVALGMYNEQFF
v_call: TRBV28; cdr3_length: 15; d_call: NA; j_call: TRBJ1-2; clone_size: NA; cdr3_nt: TGTGCCAGCAGTTTTTCGGGCCCTTCGGGGAGAGGCTACACCTTC; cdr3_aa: CASSFSGPSGRGYTF
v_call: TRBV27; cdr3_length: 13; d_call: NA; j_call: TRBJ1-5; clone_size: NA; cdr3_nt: TGTGCCAGCAGTATCCATAGCAATCAGCCCCAGCATTTT; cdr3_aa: CASSIHSNQPQHF
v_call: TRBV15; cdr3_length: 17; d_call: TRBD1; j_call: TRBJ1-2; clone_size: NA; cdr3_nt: TGTGCCACCAGCAGGCCCGGGACAGGGGCGGTGAGCTATGGCTACACCTTC; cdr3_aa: CATSRPGTGAVSYGYTF
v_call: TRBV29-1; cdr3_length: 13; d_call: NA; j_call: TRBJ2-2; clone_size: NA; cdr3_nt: TGCAGCGCTCCGGACTTGAACACCGGGGAGCTGTTTTTT; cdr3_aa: CSAPDLNTGELFF
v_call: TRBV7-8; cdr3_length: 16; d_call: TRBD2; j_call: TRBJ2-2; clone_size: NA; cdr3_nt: TGTGCCAGCAGCTTCCTAGCGGGACCGAACACCGGGGAGCTGTTTTTT; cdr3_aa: CASSFLAGPNTGELFF
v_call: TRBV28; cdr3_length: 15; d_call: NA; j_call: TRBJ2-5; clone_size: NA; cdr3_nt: TGTGCCAGCAGTGTTGGGACCCACAAGGTGGAGACCCAGTACTTC; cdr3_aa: CASSVGTHKVETQYF
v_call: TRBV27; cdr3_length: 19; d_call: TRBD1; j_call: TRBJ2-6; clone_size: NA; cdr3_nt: TGTGCCAGCAGTTCCACCCGGGACAGGGACGAGTCTGGGGCCAACGTCCTGACTTTC; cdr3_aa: CASSSTRDRDESGANVLTF
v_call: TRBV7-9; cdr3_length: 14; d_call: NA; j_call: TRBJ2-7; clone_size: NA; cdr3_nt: TGTGCCAGCAGCTTCGAAGGGAGGTCCTACGAGCAGTACTTC; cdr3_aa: CASSFEGRSYEQYF
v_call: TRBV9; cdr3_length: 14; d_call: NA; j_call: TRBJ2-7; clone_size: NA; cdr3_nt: TGTGCCAGCAGCGTAGGGAGGGATAGGGTCGAGCAGTACTTC; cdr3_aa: CASSVGRDRVEQYF
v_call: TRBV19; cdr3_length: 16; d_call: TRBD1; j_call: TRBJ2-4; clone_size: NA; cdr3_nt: TGTGCCAGTAGTGAAACGTACGGACAGGGCCCTACTTTCGTGTACTTC; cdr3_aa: CASSETYGQGPTFVYF
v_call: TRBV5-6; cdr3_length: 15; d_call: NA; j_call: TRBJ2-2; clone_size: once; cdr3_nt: TGTGCCAGCAGCTTGGCGATGTCTTGGTGGGGGGAGCTGTTTTTT; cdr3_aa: CASSLAMSWWGELFF
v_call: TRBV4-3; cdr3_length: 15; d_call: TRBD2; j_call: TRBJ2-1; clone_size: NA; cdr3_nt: TGCGCCAGCAGCCAAAGGGCGGGAGGCCTTAATGAGCAGTTCTTC; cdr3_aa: CASSQRAGGLNEQFF
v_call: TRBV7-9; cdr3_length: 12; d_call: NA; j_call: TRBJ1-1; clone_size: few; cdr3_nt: TGTGCCAGCAGCCCGACGGGGGTTTGGGCTTTCTTT; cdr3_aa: CASSPTGVWAFF
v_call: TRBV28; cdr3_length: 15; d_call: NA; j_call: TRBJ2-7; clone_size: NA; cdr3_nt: TGTGCCAGCAGTTTCCACCACCGAGGGGAGGACGAGCAGTACTTC; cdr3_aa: CASSFHHRGEDEQYF
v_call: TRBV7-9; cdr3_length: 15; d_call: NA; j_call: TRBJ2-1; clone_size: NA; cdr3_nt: TGTGCCAGCAGCTTAGCAGTCCAGTTCTACAATGAGCAGTTCTTC; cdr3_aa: CASSLAVQFYNEQFF
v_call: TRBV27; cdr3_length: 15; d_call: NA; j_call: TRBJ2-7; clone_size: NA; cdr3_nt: TGTGCCAGCAGTCCGTCATCTTACGGCTCCTACGAGCAGTACTTC; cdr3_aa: CASSPSSYGSYEQYF
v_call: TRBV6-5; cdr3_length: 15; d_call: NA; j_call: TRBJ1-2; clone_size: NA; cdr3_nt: TGTGCCAGCAGTTATCGGTCAGGGAACTATGATGGCTACACCTTC; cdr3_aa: CASSYRSGNYDGYTF
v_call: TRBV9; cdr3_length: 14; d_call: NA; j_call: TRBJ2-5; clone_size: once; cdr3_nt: TGTGCCAGCAGCGGTGGTGGCGACCAAGAGACCCAGTACTTC; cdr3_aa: CASSGGGDQETQYF
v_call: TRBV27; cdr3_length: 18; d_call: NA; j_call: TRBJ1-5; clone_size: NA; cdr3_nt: TGTGCCAGCTCCAAGTTATCGGTTTCGGGATTTGGCAATCAGCCCCAGCATTTT; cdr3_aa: CASSKLSVSGFGNQPQHF
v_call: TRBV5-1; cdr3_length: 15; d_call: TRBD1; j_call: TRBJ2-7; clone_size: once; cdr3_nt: TGCGCCAGCAGCTTGAGAGGGACAGAACCTTCCGAGCAGTACTTC; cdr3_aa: CASSLRGTEPSEQYF
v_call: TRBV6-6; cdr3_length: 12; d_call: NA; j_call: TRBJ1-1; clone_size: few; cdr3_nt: TGTGCCAGCAGTCAGGGCCGGACTGAAGCTTTCTTT; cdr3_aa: CASSQGRTEAFF
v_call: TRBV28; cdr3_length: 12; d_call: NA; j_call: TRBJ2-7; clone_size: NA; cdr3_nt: TGTGCCAGCAGTTTCAGTAACTACGAGCAGTACTTC; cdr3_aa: CASSFSNYEQYF
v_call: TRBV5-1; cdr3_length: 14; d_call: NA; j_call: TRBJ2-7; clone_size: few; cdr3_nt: TGCGCCAGCAGCTTACCGGGACACACCTACGAGCAGTACTTC; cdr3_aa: CASSLPGHTYEQYF
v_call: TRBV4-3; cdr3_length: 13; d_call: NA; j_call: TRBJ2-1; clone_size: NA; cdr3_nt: TGCGCCAGCAGCCCGGGACGCAGGGAAGAGCAGTTCTTC; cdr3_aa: CASSPGRREEQFF
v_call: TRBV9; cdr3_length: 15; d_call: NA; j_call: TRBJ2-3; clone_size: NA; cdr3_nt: TGTGCCAGCAGCGCCGGTTGGGCGGCCACAGATACGCAGTATTTT; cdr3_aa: CASSAGWAATDTQYF
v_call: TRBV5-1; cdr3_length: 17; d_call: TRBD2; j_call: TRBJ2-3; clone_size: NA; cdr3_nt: TGCGCCAGCAGCTTTACGGGACTAGCGGGAGCAGGAGATACGCAGTATTTT; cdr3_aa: CASSFTGLAGAGDTQYF
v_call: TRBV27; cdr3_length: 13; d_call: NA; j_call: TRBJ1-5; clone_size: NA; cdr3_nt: TGTGCCAGCAGTCCGGACAGTAATCAGCCCCAGCATTTT; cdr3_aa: CASSPDSNQPQHF
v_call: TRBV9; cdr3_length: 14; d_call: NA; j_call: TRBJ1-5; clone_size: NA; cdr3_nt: TGTGCCAGCAGCGTAGGGGGCGTCAATCAGCCCCAGCATTTT; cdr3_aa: CASSVGGVNQPQHF
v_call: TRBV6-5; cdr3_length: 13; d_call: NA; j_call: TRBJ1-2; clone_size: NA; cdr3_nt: TGTGCCAGCAGTGGGGGGGGCACGGTCGGCTACACCTTC; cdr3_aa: CASSGGGTVGYTF
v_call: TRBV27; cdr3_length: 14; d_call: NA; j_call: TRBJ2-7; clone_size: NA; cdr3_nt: TGTGCCAGCAGTTCATTCAGGGGAGGCTACGAGCAGTACTTC; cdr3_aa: CASSSFRGGYEQYF
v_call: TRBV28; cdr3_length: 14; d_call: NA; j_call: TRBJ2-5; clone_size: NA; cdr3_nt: TGTGCCAGCACCGTGAAAAGGGATACGGAGACCCAGTACTTC; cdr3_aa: CASTVKRDTETQYF
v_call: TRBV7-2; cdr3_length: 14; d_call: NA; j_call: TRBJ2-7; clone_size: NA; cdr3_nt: TGTGCCAGCAGCTTCGGGTTTCGTGCCTACGAGCAGTACTTC; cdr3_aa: CASSFGFRAYEQYF
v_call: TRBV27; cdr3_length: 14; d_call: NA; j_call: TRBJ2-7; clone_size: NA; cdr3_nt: TGTGCCAGCAGTCCCGAATTCAGAAGAGGCGAGCAGTACTTC; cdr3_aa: CASSPEFRRGEQYF
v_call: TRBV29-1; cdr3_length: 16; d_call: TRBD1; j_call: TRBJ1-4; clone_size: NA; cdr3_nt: TGCAGCGTTGAAGAAGAGACAGGGCGAGGTAATGAAAAACTGTTTTTT; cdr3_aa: CSVEEETGRGNEKLFF
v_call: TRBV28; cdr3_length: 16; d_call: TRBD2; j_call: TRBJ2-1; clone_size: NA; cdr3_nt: TGTGCCAGCAGTTTATTAGCGGGAGCTCAGTACAATGAGCAGTTCTTC; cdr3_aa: CASSLLAGAQYNEQFF
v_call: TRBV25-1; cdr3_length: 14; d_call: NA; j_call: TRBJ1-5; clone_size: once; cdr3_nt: TGTGCCAGCAGTGACAGTGAGATCAATCAGCCCCAGCATTTT; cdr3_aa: CASSDSEINQPQHF
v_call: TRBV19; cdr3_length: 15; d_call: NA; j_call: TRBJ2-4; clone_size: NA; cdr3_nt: TGTGCCAGTAGTATCTGGAGAGAGGGCAAAAACATTCAGTACTTC; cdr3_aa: CASSIWREGKNIQYF
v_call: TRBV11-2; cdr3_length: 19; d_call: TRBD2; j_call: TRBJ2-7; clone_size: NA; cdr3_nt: TGTGCCAGCAGCTTATACTGGACTAGCGCTCTAGGCAGCTCCTACGAGCAGTACTTC; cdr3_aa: CASSLYWTSALGSSYEQYF
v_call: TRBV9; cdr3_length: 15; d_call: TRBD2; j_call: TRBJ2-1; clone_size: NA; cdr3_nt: TGTGCCAGCCAGTTGGGGACTAGCGGGAGGAATGAGCAGTTCTTC; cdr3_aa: CASQLGTSGRNEQFF
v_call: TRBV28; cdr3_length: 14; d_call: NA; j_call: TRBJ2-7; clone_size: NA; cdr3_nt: TGTGCCAGCAGTCCCCTCCCGGGACACTACGAGCAGTACTTC; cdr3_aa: CASSPLPGHYEQYF
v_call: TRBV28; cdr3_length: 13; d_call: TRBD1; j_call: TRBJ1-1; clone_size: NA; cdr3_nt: TGTGCCAGCAGGAAACAGGGGGATACTGAAGCTTTCTTT; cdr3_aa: CASRKQGDTEAFF
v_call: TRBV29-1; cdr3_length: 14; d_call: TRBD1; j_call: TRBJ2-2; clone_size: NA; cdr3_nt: TGCAGCGTTGAAGGGACAGGGAACACCGGGGAGCTGTTTTTT; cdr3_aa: CSVEGTGNTGELFF
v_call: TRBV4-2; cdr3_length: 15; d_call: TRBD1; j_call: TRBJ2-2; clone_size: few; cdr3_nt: TGTGCCAGCAGCCAACGGACAGGACCCACCGGGGAGCTGTTTTTT; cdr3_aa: CASSQRTGPTGELFF
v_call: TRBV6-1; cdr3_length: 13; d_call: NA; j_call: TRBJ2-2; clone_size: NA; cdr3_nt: TGTGCCAGCAGTGTGGTGGGGACGAGGGAGCTGTTTTTT; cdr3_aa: CASSVVGTRELFF